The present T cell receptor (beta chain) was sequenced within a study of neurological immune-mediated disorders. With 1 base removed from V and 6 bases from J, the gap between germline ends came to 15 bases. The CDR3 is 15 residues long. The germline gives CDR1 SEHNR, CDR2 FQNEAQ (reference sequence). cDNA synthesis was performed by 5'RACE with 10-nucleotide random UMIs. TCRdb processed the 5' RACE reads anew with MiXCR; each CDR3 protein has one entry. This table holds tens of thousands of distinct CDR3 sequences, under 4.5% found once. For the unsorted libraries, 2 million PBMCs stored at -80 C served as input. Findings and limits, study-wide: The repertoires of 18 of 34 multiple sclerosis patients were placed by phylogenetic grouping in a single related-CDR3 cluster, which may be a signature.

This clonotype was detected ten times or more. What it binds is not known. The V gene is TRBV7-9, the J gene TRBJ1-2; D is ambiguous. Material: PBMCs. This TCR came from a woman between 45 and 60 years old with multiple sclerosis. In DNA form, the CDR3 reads TGTGCCAGCAGCTTAGTGGGCAGAGAGAAGGATGGCTACACCTTC. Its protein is CASSLVGREKDGYTF.